This T cell receptor (beta chain) was observed in a study of T cells in Graves' hyperthyroidism and ophthalmopathy. What was amplified from RNA transcripts were TCR beta CDR3 regions. The study used the HTBI primer set for a first-round RT-PCR of the TCR CDR3. TCRdb analysed the multiplex PCR reads with MiXCR anew, one entry per CDR3 protein. The sample has hundreds of thousands of distinct CDR3 sequences; about 15% are singletons. Trimming pared 5 bases from V and 3 bases from J, leaving 11 bases between. The germline V gene has CDR1 LNHDA and CDR2 SQIVND (reference sequence). The CDR3 length is 14 residues.

The receptor was isolated from a woman aged 55-70 years with Graves' ophthalmopathy. The sample was blood. The rearrangement links TRBV19 to TRBJ1-5; D uncertain. The CDR3 is CASSFRASNQPQHF. The CDR3 DNA is TGTGCCAGTAGTTTCCGGGCGTCCAATCAGCCCCAGCATTTT. Drawing the rest from reference TRBV19 and TRBJ1-5, the complete variable domain is DGGITQSPKYLFRKEGQNVTLSCEQNLNHDAMYWYRQDPGQGLRLIYYSQIVNDFQKGDIAEGYSVSREKKESFPLTVTSAQKNPTAFYLCASSFRASNQPQHFGDGTRLSIL.